These T cell receptor beta chains were read from a single sample in a study of T-cell reconstitution after alpha-beta-depleted transplantation in children. MiXCR, run by TCRdb on the PCR reads, gives a single entry per CDR3 protein. The repertoire has 600,000 or so distinct CDR3 sequences, 23% of them found once; the top ten carry 14%. Sequenced here: PBMCs, mostly from graft donor cells, sampled 360 days after TCRalphabeta/CD19-depleted stem cell transplant. The receptors were sampled from a boy younger than two who had a stem cell transplant for acute myeloid leukemia, so the T cells may come from the graft donor. CDR3s include the opening cysteine and the closing phenylalanine or tryptophan. D genes are given only for firm matches. Clone sizes are given selectively: once, few, many, or a class where the clone is expanded.

clone_size | d_call | j_call | v_call | cdr3_nt | cdr3_aa
- | - | TRBJ2-5 | TRBV12-3/TRBV12-4 | TGTGCCAGCAGTGTTAAGGGGGGGCCTGAGACCCAGTACTTC | CASSVKGGPETQYF
few | - | TRBJ2-5 | TRBV5-1 | TGCGCCAGCAGCCAGCCCCGAGAGACCCAGTACTTC | CASSQPRETQYF
many | - | TRBJ1-1 | TRBV5-1 | TGCGCCAGCAGCTTGCGTCAAGGAGGTGACACTGAAGCTTTCTTT | CASSLRQGGDTEAFF
few | - | TRBJ2-4 | TRBV20-1 | TGCAGTGCTAGAGAACGCGCACAGGGCGGGAATCAGTACTTC | CSARERAQGGNQYF
many | - | TRBJ2-1 | TRBV12-3/TRBV12-4 | TGTGCCAGCAGTCCCCGGACAGTCAATGAGCAGTTCTTC | CASSPRTVNEQFF
many | TRBD2 | TRBJ2-2 | TRBV2 | TGTGCCAGCAGTAAGACTAGCGGGGGGGTTGTCACCGGGGAGCTGTTTTTT | CASSKTSGGVVTGELFF
many | - | TRBJ1-1 | TRBV6-4 | TGTGCCAAAGGGGATTGGGGCACTGAAGCTTTCTTT | CAKGDWGTEAFF
- | TRBD1 | TRBJ1-5 | TRBV5-1 | TGCGCCAGCAGCTTCAACCGGGACAGTAATCAGCCCCAGCATTTT | CASSFNRDSNQPQHF
many | - | TRBJ2-6 | TRBV20-1 | TGCAGTGCTAGAGATCGGGGATCCGGGGCCAACGTCCTGACTTTC | CSARDRGSGANVLTF
many | - | TRBJ2-7 | TRBV29-1 | TGCAGCGTTACTCAGGGTGGTCGTACAAGCTCCTACGAGCAGTACTTC | CSVTQGGRTSSYEQYF
- | - | TRBJ2-1 | TRBV7-9 | TGTGCCAGCAGCTTAGCGGTAAGGACCGGGAATGAGCAGTTCTTC | CASSLAVRTGNEQFF
many | TRBD1 | TRBJ1-1 | TRBV7-9 | TGTGCCAGCAGCTGGGACAGGGGCGGTGAAGCTTTCTTT | CASSWDRGGEAFF
- | - | TRBJ1-2 | TRBV20-1 | TGCAGTGCTAGACCCTCCCCGGGGGCGGGGGATGGCTACACCTTC | CSARPSPGAGDGYTF
- | - | TRBJ2-1 | TRBV7-2 | TGTGCCAGCAGCTTAACGACCAATGAGCAGTTCTTC | CASSLTTNEQFF
- | - | TRBJ2-5 | TRBV12-5 | TGTGCTAGTGGTTTGGGGGGGACGGATCAAGAGACCCAGTACTTC | CASGLGGTDQETQYF
many | - | TRBJ2-7 | TRBV20-1 | TGCAGTGCCTCGGCCGCTTCCTACGAGCAGTACTTC | CSASAASYEQYF
few | - | TRBJ1-5 | TRBV20-1 | TGCAGTGGCCTAAGTCGCGCTGCGAATCAGCCCCAGCATTTT | CSGLSRAANQPQHF
many | - | TRBJ2-7 | TRBV20-1 | TGCAGTGCTAGCGAACCGGGACCCGAGCAGTACTTC | CSASEPGPEQYF
few | - | TRBJ1-2 | TRBV6-5 | TGTGCCAGCAGTTGGTCGCCGGCCATTGGCTACACCTTC | CASSWSPAIGYTF
- | - | TRBJ2-4 | TRBV4-2 | TGTGCCAGCAGCCCAGAAAGAGTAGCCAAAAACATTCAGTACTTC | CASSPERVAKNIQYF
- | TRBD1 | TRBJ2-7 | TRBV7-2 | TGTGCCATCAGCTTAAGGACAGGGACAAGCAGGGTCGAGCAGTACTTC | CAISLRTGTSRVEQYF
few | - | TRBJ2-7 | TRBV5-6 | TGTGCCAGCAGCACCCCACGGGGTGGGAACGAGCAGTACTTC | CASSTPRGGNEQYF
- | TRBD1 | TRBJ2-7 | TRBV10-3 | TGTGCCAGCATCGGCCAAATAGGGACAGTTTACGAGCAGTACTTC | CASIGQIGTVYEQYF
few | - | TRBJ1-1 | TRBV5-1 | TGCGCCAGCAGCTTGGCGCAGGGTGGGCACACTGAAGCTTTCTTT | CASSLAQGGHTEAFF
many | TRBD2 | TRBJ2-1 | TRBV7-9 | TGTGCCAGCACCTACGGGGTAGCGGGAGATGAGCAGTTCTTC | CASTYGVAGDEQFF
many | - | TRBJ2-3 | TRBV12-3/TRBV12-4 | TGTGCCAGCAGCCCAGGTGACAGGCCCACAGATACGCAGTATTTT | CASSPGDRPTDTQYF
- | - | TRBJ2-3 | TRBV6-1 | TGTGCCAGCAGTCCCGGGGCCGGCACAGATACGCAGTATTTT | CASSPGAGTDTQYF
- | - | TRBJ1-5 | TRBV4-1 | TGCGCCAGCAGCCTCCGGGCCAGCAATCAGCCCCAGCATTTT | CASSLRASNQPQHF
many | - | TRBJ2-5 | TRBV12-3/TRBV12-4 | TGTGCCAGCAGTTCAAGAGACACTCAAGAGACCCAGTACTTC | CASSSRDTQETQYF
- | - | TRBJ2-7 | TRBV21-1 | TGTGCCAGCAGCTCAAGACACCTCTACGAGCAGTACTTC | CASSSRHLYEQYF
many | TRBD2 | TRBJ2-7 | TRBV20-1 | TGCAGTGCTACCGGGACTAGTTTCTCCGAGCAGTACTTC | CSATGTSFSEQYF
- | - | TRBJ1-2 | TRBV7-9 | TGTGCCAGCAGCTTCGCACCCTTAAACTACACCTTC | CASSFAPLNYTF